This T cell receptor beta chain came from a study of cytomegalovirus exposure and HLA in healthy donors. Points from the study as a whole: Later analysis associated a missense DCLRE1C variant with TCR beta V- and J-gene trimming.

PCR involved 60 Vbeta and 13 Jbeta primers. Clones were sequenced by immunoSEQ multiplex PCR, and TCRdb holds only the in-frame ones, with some missing. This table has about 120,000 clones, 78% appearing once. A few counts support this clone. What it binds is not known. The study sampled nominally healthy donors, though unrecorded immune exposures were likely. The CDR3 is made up of 16 amino acids. J lost 3 bases, V lost 0 bases, and 7 bases had no gene match. CDR1 is GTSNPN and CDR2 is SVGIG in the germline V gene (reference sequence). This chain uses TRBV30 with TRBJ2-3, with 9 bases that match TRBD1. Material for sequencing was PBMCs. The source is a female donor in good health and CMV-seronegative. The CDR3, as DNA: TGTGCCTGGAGTGTATCTGGGACAGGGAGGACAGATACGCAGTATTTT. Its translation: CAWSVSGTGRTDTQYF.